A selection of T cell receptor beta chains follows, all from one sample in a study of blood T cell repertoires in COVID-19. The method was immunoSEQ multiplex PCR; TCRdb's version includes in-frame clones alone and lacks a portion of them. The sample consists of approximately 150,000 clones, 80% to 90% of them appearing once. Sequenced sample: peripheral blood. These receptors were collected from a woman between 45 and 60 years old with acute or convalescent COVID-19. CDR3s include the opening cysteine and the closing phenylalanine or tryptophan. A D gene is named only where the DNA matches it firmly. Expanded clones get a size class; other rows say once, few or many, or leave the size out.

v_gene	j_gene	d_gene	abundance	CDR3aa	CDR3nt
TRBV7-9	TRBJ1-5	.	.	CASSQNEAPPHF	TGTGCCAGCAGCCAAAACGAGGCCCCGCCGCATTTT
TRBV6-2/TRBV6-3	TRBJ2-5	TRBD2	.	CASSYSTSGQETQYF	TGTGCCAGCAGTTACAGTACTAGCGGCCAAGAGACCCAGTACTTC
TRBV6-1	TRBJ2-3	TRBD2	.	CASSDGLAVVDTQYF	TGTGCCAGCAGTGACGGGCTAGCGGTGGTAGATACGCAGTATTTT
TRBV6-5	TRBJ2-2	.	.	CASSSLAASNTGELFF	TGTGCCAGCAGTTCACTAGCCGCCTCGAACACCGGGGAGCTGTTTTTT
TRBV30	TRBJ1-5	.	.	CAWSVLTRNQPQHF	TGTGCCTGGAGTGTACTCACCCGCAATCAGCCCCAGCATTTT
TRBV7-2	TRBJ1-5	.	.	CASSLFGDYQPQHF	TGTGCCAGCAGCTTATTCGGGGACTATCAGCCCCAGCATTTT
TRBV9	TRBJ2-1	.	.	CASSVVGDNEQFF	TGTGCCAGCAGCGTAGTCGGGGACAATGAGCAGTTCTTC
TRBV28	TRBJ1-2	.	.	CASRSGDSYGYTF	TGTGCCAGCAGGTCCGGCGACAGCTATGGCTACACCTTC
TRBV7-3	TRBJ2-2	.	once	CASSLNSEGRNTGELFF	TGTGCCAGCAGCTTAAATTCGGAGGGAAGGAACACCGGGGAGCTGTTTTTT
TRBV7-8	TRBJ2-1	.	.	CASSASTYNEQFF	TGTGCCAGCTCCGCTAGTACCTACAATGAGCAGTTCTTC
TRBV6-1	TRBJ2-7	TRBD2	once	CASSFSGGYSYEQYF	TGTGCCAGCAGCTTCAGCGGGGGGTACTCCTACGAGCAGTACTTC
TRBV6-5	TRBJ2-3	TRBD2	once	CATRDSGSSDTQYF	TGTGCCACCCGGGATAGCGGGAGTTCAGATACGCAGTATTTT
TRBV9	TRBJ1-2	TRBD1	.	CASRTDRGDGYTF	TGTGCCAGCAGGACGGACAGGGGTGATGGCTACACCTTC
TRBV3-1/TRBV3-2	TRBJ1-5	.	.	CASSGQGNQPQHF	TGTGCCAGCAGCGGGCAGGGAAATCAGCCCCAGCATTTT
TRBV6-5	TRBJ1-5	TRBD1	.	CASSSDRTSNQPQHF	TGTGCCAGCAGCTCGGACAGGACTAGCAATCAGCCCCAGCATTTT
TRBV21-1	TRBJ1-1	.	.	CASSRQGRMTRAFF	TGTGCCAGCAGCAGACAGGGAAGAATGACCAGAGCTTTCTTT
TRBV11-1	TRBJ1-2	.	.	CASSLQEGPPYGYTF	TGTGCCAGCAGCTTACAAGAGGGCCCCCCGTATGGCTACACCTTC
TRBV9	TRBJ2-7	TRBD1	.	CASSSGQGSAYEQYF	TGTGCCAGCAGCTCCGGACAGGGTTCAGCCTACGAGCAGTACTTC